This TCR beta chain is from a study of blood T cell repertoires in COVID-19. For the study at large: PBMCs, B-cell-depleted T cells, or T cells were the source of the cDNA or gDNA that made up the material.

Authors' data handling: By means of reference gene primer amplification, nucleated cell counts were estimated. Only in-frame clones appear in the TCRdb table, and some are missing; sequencing was by immunoSEQ multiplex PCR. V and J calls and clone size are those listed in that table; D and trimming were worked out from the DNA. The profile covers about 16,000 clones, with roughly 77% appearing a single time and about 8.1% taken by the ten largest. The germline CDR1 and CDR2 sequences are SGHRS and YFSETQ. This CDR3 spans 14 amino acids. Trimming removed 0 bases from V and 6 bases from J, with 10 bases in between.

Input material: peripheral blood. The TCR was taken from a man in his 60s with acute or convalescent COVID-19. The chain recombines TRBV5-1 with TRBJ1-5; maybe TRBD1 (6 bases). DNA of the CDR3: TGCGCCAGCAGCTTGGCGGGGGGCGGTCAGCCCCAGCATTTT. Its protein product is CASSLAGGGQPQHF.